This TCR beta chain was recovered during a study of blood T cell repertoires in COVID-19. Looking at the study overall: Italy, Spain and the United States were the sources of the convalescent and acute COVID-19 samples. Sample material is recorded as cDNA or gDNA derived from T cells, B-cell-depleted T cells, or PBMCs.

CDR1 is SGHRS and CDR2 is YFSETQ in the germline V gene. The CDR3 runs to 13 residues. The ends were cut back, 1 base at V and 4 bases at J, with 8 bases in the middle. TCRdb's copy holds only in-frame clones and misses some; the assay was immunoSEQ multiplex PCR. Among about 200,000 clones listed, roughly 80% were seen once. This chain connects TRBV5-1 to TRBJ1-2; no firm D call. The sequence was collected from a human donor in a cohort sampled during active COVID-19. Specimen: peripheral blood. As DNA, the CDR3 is TGCGCCAGCAGCTTGTTATACAGCTATGGCTACACCTTC. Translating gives CASSLLYSYGYTF.